This T cell receptor beta chain comes out of a study of blood T cell repertoires in COVID-19. Overall study: Specimens from acute and convalescent COVID-19 originated in the United States, Italy and Spain. PBMCs, B-cell-depleted T cells, or T cells were the source of the cDNA or gDNA that made up the material.

Per the study methods: Amplification from reference gene primers served as the basis for estimated nucleated cell counts. Profiling relied on immunoSEQ multiplex PCR, and the TCRdb table lists in-frame clones only, not all of them. V, J and clone size are those of that table, while D and trimming were read from the DNA. Seen here are 130,000 or so clones, around 89% observed once, and the top ten hold less than 8%. V shed 11 bases and J shed 1 base, with 17 bases lying between them. The germline gives CDR1 MNHNY, CDR2 SVGAGI (reference sequence). CDR3 length equals 14 residues. The chain has TRBV6-6 and TRBJ2-5; D is possibly TRBD2 (6 bases). The sequence came from a man aged 50 to 60 with acute or convalescent COVID-19. Material for sequencing was peripheral blood. CDR3 loop: CAGSEAGGQETQYF. DNA of the CDR3: TGTGCCGGAAGCGAAGCGGGTGGCCAAGAGACCCAGTACTTC.